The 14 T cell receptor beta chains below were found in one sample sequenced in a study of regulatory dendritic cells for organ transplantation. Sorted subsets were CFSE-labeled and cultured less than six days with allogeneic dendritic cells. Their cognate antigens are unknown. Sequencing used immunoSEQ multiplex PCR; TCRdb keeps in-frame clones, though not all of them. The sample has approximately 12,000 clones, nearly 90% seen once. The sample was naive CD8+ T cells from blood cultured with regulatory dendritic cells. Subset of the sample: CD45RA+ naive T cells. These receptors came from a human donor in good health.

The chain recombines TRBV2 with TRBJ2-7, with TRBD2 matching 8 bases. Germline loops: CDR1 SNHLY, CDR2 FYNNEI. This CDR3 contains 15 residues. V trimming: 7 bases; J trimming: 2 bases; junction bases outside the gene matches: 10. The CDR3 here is CASITSSGSPYEQYF. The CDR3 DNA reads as TGTGCCAGCATAACGTCCAGCGGGAGTCCCTACGAGCAGTACTTC.

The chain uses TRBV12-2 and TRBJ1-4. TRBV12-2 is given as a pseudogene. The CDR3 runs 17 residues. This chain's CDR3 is CASRSRTSQAHNEKLFF. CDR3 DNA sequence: TGTGCAAGTCGCTCTCGGACCTCCCAGGCCCATAATGAAAAACTGTTTTTT.

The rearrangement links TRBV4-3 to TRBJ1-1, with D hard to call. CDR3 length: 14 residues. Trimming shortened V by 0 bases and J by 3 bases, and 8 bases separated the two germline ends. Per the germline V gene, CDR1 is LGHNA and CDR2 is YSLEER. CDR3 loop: CASSQDSGDTEAFF. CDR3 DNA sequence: TGCGCCAGCAGCCAAGATAGCGGGGACACTGAAGCTTTCTTT.

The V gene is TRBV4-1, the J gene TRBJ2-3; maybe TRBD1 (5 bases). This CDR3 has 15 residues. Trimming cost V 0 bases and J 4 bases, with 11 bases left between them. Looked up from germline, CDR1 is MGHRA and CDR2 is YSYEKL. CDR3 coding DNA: TGCGCCAGCAGCCAAGAATGGCAGGGCCCAGATACGCAGTATTTT. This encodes CASSQEWQGPDTQYF.

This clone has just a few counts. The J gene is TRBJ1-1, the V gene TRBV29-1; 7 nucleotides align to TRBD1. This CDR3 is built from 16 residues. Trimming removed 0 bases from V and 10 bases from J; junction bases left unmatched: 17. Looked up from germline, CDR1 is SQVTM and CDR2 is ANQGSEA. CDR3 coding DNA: TGCAGCGTTGAAGAACGGGCCAGGGGGGGTAACAGGGCAGCTTTCTTT. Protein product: CSVEERARGGNRAAFF.

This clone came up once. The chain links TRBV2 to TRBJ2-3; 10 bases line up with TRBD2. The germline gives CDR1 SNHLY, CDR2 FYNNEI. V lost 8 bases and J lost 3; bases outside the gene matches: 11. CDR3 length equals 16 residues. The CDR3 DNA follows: TGTGCCAGCCCGCGGCCCACTAGCGGGGAGACAGATACGCAGTATTTT. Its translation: CASPRPTSGETDTQYF. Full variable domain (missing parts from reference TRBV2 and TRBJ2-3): EPEVTQTPSHQVTQMGQEVILRCVPISNHLYFYWYRQILGQKVEFLVSFYNNEISEKSEIFDDQFSVERPDGSNFTLKIRSTKLEDSAMYFCASPRPTSGETDTQYFGPGTRLTVL.

CDR3 DNA sequence: TGTGCCAGCAGCTTAGGCGGGAGGAACACTGAAGCTTTCTTT. It yields the protein CASSLGGRNTEAFF. V and J are TRBV7-8 and TRBJ1-1; D remains unclear. CDR1 is SGHVS and CDR2 is FQNEAQ in the germline V gene. With 1 base removed from V and 1 base from J, the gap between germline ends came to 7 bases. The CDR3 runs to 14 residues.

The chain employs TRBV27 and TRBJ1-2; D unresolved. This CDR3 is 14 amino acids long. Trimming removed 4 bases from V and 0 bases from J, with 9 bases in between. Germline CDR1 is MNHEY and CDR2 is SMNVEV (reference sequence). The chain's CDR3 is CASSSGGANYGYTF. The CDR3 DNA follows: TGTGCCAGCAGTTCGGGAGGCGCTAACTATGGCTACACCTTC.

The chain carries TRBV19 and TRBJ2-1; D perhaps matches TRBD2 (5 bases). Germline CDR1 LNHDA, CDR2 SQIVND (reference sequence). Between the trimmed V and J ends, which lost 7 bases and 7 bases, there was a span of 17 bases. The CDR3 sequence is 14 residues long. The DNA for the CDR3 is TGTGCCAGTACGGACTGGAGCATTGAGAATGAGCAGTTCTTC. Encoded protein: CASTDWSIENEQFF.

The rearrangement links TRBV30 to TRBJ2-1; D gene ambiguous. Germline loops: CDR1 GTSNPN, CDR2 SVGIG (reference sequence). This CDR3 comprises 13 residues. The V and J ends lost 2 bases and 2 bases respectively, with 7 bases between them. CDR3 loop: CAWSTSTYNEQFF. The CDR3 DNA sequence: TGTGCCTGGAGTACTTCCACCTACAATGAGCAGTTCTTC. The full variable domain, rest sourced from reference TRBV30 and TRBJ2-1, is SQTIHQWPATLVQPVGSPLSLECTVEGTSNPNLYWYRQAAGRGLQLLFYSVGIGQISSEVPQNLSASRPQDRQFILSSKKLLLSDSGFYLCAWSTSTYNEQFFGPGTRLTVL.

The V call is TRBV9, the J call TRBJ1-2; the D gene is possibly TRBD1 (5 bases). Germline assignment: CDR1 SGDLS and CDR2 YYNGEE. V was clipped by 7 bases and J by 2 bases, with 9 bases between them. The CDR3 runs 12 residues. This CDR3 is CASGRQNYGYTF. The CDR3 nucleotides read TGTGCCAGCGGCAGACAGAACTATGGCTACACCTTC.

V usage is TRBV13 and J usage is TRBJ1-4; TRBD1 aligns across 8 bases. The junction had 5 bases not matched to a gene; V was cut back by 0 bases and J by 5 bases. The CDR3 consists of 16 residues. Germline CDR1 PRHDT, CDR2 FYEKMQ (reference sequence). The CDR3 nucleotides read TGTGCCAGCAGCTTAGGAACAGGGGGGCCGAATGAAAAACTGTTTTTT. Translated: CASSLGTGGPNEKLFF. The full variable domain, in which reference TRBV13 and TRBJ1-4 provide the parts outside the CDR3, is AAGVIQSPRHLIKEKRETATLKCYPIPRHDTVYWYQQGPGQDPQFLISFYEKMQSDKGSIPDRFSAQQFSDYHSELNMSSLELGDSALYFCASSLGTGGPNEKLFFGSGTQLSVL.

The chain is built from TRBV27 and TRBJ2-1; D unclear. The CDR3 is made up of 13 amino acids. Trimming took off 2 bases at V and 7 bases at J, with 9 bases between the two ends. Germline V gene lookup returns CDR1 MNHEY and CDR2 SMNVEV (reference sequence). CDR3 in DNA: TGTGCCAGCAGTTTAAGTAATAGGAATGAGCAGTTCTTC. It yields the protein CASSLSNRNEQFF.

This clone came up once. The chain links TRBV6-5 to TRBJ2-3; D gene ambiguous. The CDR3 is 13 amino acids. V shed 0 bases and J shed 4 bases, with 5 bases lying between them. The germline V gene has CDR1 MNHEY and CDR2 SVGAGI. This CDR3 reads CASSYSAADTQYF. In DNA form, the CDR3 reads TGTGCCAGCAGTTACTCGGCCGCAGATACGCAGTATTTT.